This paragraph reports one T cell receptor (beta chain). CDR1 ENHRY and CDR2 SYGVKD come from the germline V gene. There are 14 residues in the CDR3. Trimming stripped 2 bases from V and 3 bases from J, with 10 bases between. The sample comes from a study of shared clonotypes between healthy human individuals. The data were produced by immunoSEQ multiplex PCR, yet TCRdb's version contains in-frame clones alone and is incomplete. The sample includes around 690,000 clones, 90% seen only once; the top ten take about a third. V usage is TRBV10-3 and J usage is TRBJ1-1; no firm D call. The receptor's source is a young man in good health. Some clones in this sample may be carry-over from other donors' samples. Sequencing input: memory CD8+ T cells from PBMCs. Sample subset: CD45RO+ cells pooled with CCR7-negative TemRA cells. This chain's CDR3 is CAISEARGHTEAFF. The CDR3 DNA reads TGTGCCATCAGTGAGGCACGAGGGCACACTGAAGCTTTCTTT.